The sequence of this TCR beta chain was determined in a study of T cell repertoires in cytomegalovirus infection. General observations from the study: Ex vivo responses were dominated by HLA-C-restricted CMV-specific TCR beta clonotypes.

TCRdb used MiXCR to reprocess the reads, holding one entry per CDR3 protein. Of more than 250,000 distinct CDR3 sequences listed, 20% to 30% are singletons. The CDR3 spans 14 residues. Deletions cut 5 bases from V and 3 bases from J, with 12 bases between. The germline V gene encodes CDR1 SGHNT and CDR2 YYREEE (reference sequence). Concerning this clonotype: Its antigen remains unidentified.

This chain links TRBV5-4 with TRBJ2-4; D assignment may be TRBD1 or TRBD2 (6 bases each). This specimen consisted of cultured PBMCs, obtained from culture after CMV antigen stimulation. This TCR was sampled from a human donor in good health (CMV status not recorded). Some clones in this sample may be carry-over from other donors' samples. The CDR3 sequence is CASSLQGGKNIQYF. For the CDR3, the DNA is TGTGCCAGCAGTTTACAGGGAGGCAAAAACATTCAGTACTTC.